The rows below give T cell receptor beta chains drawn from one sample of a study of CD8 T cells in Susac syndrome. One entry per CDR3 protein, called by TCRdb with MiXCR from the immunoSEQ multiplex PCR reads. The sample consists of fewer than 100,000 distinct CDR3 sequences, around 90% of them appearing once. Sequencing input: CD8+ T cells from PBMCs. Every receptor here comes from a human donor with multiple sclerosis. Each CDR3 is given with its conserved first and last residue. Clone size is stated in some rows and not others, as once, few, many or a class when expanded.

j_gene,abundance,v_gene,CDR3aa
TRBJ2-7,-,TRBV10-2,CASSEGLAGVTYEQYF
TRBJ2-1,once,TRBV2,CASEGDGFYNEQFF
TRBJ1-1,-,TRBV19,CASSLSTGGGTEAFF
TRBJ1-2,once,TRBV20-1,CSANPRDTF
TRBJ2-7,-,TRBV10-3,CAISDRGTGGPYEQYF
TRBJ2-1,-,TRBV28,CASSLLRGQDPEQFF
TRBJ2-7,-,TRBV14,CASSLRTEGEQYF
TRBJ1-4,-,TRBV4-3,CASSQTQGTPNEKLFF
TRBJ2-2,once,TRBV28,CASSPDSLYTGELFF
TRBJ2-1,-,TRBV29-1,CSVPERANNEQFF
TRBJ2-1,-,TRBV4-3,CASSQDKGSYNEQFF
TRBJ2-1,-,TRBV19,CATGQGGNEQFF
TRBJ2-7,few,TRBV12-3/TRBV12-4,CASSLQGVGEQYF
TRBJ1-1,-,TRBV6-2/TRBV6-3,CASVSGVYREAFF
TRBJ1-2,-,TRBV5-4,CASSPQGADGYTF
TRBJ1-1,once,TRBV30,CAWSYRVATEAFF